The source of this TCR beta chain is a study of cytomegalovirus exposure and HLA in healthy donors. Overall study: Early on, a data release was issued that held tens of millions of unique TCRs from HLA-typed donors.

V lost 5 bases and J lost 4, with 8 bases in between. Germline values: CDR1 SGHAT, CDR2 FQNNGV. The CDR3 has 12 residues. Both 60 Vbeta primers and 13 Jbeta primers went into the PCR. Sequenced by immunoSEQ multiplex PCR; TCRdb stores in-frame clones only, minus some. The table includes roughly 160,000 clones, about 80% detected once. Broader study findings: CMV serostatus was the only recorded immune exposure for donors. Several of the most significant clusters appeared, in a later analysis, to be linked to common viral pathogens.

This clone came up a few times. No antigen is known for it. Sequencing was performed on PBMCs. The rearrangement uses TRBV11-2 and TRBJ1-1, with D unresolved. The origin of this receptor is a woman between 45 and 60 years old in good health and CMV-seronegative. The CDR3 is CASSLQSTEAFF. CDR3 nucleotides: TGTGCCAGCAGCCTACAGAGCACTGAAGCTTTCTTT.